This TCR beta chain was sequenced in a study of human T cells and chemical hapten exposure. Study context: Weekly diphenylcyclopropenone doses were given to patients' scalps across the approximately 24-week study. The study enrolled mostly female patients with alopecia areata, totalis or universalis.

Between the trimmed V and J ends, which lost 6 bases and 7 bases, there was a span of 17 bases. This CDR3 has 13 amino acids. From germline, CDR1 is SGDLS and CDR2 YYNGEE. Time point here: patch test 1, 2 weeks after DPC sensitization. The treatment denotes: therapeutic diphenylcyclopropenone sensitization with weekly scalp DPC. Study observations and caveats: No shift was seen in TCRs above 1 in 1000 frequency with DPC sensitization.

As for this clonotype: Its antigen is still unknown.

The library put unique molecular identifiers onto individual cDNA molecules. TCRdb ran MiXCR on the RACE reads and lists one entry per CDR3 protein. Of tens of thousands of distinct CDR3 sequences in the sample, over 9.5% were seen once. The sequenced sample was whole blood, obtained in connection with sensitization to the hapten diphenylcyclopropenone (DPC). The chain joins TRBV9 to TRBJ2-7, with a possible D match to TRBD2 (5 bases). This clonotype was sampled from a man aged 40-50 years with alopecia areata. Some clones in this sample may be carry-over from other donors' samples. The CDR3 DNA is TGTGCCAGCAACCCCGGAGGAGCTGGGGAGCAGTACTTC. Translated: CASNPGGAGEQYF. Full variable domain (rest looked up from reference TRBV9 and TRBJ2-7): DSGVTQTPKHLITATGQRVTLRCSPRSGDLSVYWYQQSLDQGLQFLIQYYNGEERAKGNILERFSAQQFPDLHSELNLSSLELGDSALYFCASNPGGAGEQYFGPGTRLTVT.